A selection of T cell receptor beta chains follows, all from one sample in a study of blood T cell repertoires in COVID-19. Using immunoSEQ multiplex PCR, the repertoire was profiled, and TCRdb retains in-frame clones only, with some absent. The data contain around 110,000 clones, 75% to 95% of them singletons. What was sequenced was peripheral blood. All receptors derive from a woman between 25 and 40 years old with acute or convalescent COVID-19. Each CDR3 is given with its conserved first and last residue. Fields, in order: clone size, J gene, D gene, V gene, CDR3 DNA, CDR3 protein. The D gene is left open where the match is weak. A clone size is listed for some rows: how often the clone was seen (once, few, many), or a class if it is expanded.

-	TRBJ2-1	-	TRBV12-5	TGTGCTAGTGGTTTGGTAGGGGACTTGTACAATGAGCAGTTCTTC	CASGLVGDLYNEQFF
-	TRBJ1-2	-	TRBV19	TGTGCCAGTGGCCAGGAGGTCCTCTATGGCTACACCTTC	CASGQEVLYGYTF
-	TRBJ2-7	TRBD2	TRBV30	TGTGCCTGGACTCGATTAGCGGGCGAGCAGTACTTC	CAWTRLAGEQYF
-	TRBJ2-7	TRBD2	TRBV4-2	TGTGCCAGCAGCCATCCCGGGACTAGCGGGTACTACGAGCAGTACTTC	CASSHPGTSGYYEQYF
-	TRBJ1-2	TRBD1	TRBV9	TGTGCCAGCAGCAACCCTCGAAGGGGGACAGCTAAAGGTGGCTATGGCTACACCTTC	CASSNPRRGTAKGGYGYTF
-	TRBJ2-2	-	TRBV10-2	TGCGCCGGCTCCGCAGCCGGGGAGCTGTTTTTT	CAGSAAGELFF
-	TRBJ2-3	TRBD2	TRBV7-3	TGTGCCAGCAGCACCCTGGGTAGCGGGGGGGCATTGGATACGCAGTATTTT	CASSTLGSGGALDTQYF
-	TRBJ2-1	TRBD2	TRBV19	TGTGCCAGTAGTACTAGCGGAGACTACAATGAGCAGTTCTTC	CASSTSGDYNEQFF
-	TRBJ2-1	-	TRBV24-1	TGTGCCACCAGTGATTTTGCGGAACCGCAGTTCTTC	CATSDFAEPQFF
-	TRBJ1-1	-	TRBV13	TGTGCCAGCAGCGCAAGACAGGAGGAGAGGAACACTGAAGCTTTCTTT	CASSARQEERNTEAFF
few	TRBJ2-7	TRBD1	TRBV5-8	TGTGCCAGCAGCTGGGACAGGGCCGAGCAGTACTTC	CASSWDRAEQYF